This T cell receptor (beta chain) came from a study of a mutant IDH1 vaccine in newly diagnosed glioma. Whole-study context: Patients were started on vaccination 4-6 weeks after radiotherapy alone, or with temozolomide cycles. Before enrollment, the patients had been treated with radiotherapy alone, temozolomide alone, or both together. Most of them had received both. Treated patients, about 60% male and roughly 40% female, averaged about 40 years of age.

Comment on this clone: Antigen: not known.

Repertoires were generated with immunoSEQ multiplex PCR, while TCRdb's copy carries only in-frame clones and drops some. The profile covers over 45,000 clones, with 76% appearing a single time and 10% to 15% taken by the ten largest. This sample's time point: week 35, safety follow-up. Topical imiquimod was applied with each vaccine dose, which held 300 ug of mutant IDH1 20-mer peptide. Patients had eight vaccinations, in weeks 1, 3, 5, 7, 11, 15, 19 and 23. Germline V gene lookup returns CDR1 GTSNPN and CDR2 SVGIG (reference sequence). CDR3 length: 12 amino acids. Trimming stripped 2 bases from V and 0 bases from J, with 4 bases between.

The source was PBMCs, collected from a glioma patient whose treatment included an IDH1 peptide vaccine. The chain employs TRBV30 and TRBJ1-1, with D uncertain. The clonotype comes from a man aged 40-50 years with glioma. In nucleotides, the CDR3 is TGTGCCTGGAGTAGGGTGAACACTGAAGCTTTCTTT. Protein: CAWSRVNTEAFF.